The clone carrying this T cell receptor beta chain was counted ten times or more. Its target is unknown. The data derive from a study of human T cells and chemical hapten exposure. The overall study: Weekly administration of diphenylcyclopropenone to the scalp of patients continued throughout the approximately 24-week study.

Overall study results and limits: Sensitizing with DPC caused no change in TCRs above 1 in 1000 frequency.

This CDR3 has 12 residues. CDR1 and CDR2 (germline): GTSNPN, SVGIG (reference sequence). Losses at the gene ends were 7 bases for V and 3 bases for J; bases not matched to a gene: 5. TCRdb called the RACE reads again in MiXCR, with one record for every CDR3 protein. Among about 30,000 distinct CDR3 sequences, around 6% were seen once, and the ten largest hold around 6%. The time point: patch test 3, about 24 weeks after DPC sensitization. Treatment denoted: therapeutic diphenylcyclopropenone sensitization with weekly scalp DPC. The rearrangement links TRBV30 to TRBJ2-5; 7 nucleotides line up with TRBD1. The sample in question was whole blood, obtained in connection with sensitization to the hapten diphenylcyclopropenone (DPC). The source is a man aged 30 to 39 with alopecia areata. Some clones in this sample may be carry-over from other donors' samples. Here the CDR3 DNA reads TGTGCCTTATGCGGACAGGAAGAGACCCAGTACTTC. Its translation: CALCGQEETQYF. Drawing the rest from reference TRBV30 and TRBJ2-5, the complete variable domain is SQTIHQWPATLVQPVGSPLSLECTVEGTSNPNLYWYRQAAGRGLQLLFYSVGIGQISSEVPQNLSASRPQDRQFILSSKKLLLSDSGFYLCALCGQEETQYFGPGTRLLVL.